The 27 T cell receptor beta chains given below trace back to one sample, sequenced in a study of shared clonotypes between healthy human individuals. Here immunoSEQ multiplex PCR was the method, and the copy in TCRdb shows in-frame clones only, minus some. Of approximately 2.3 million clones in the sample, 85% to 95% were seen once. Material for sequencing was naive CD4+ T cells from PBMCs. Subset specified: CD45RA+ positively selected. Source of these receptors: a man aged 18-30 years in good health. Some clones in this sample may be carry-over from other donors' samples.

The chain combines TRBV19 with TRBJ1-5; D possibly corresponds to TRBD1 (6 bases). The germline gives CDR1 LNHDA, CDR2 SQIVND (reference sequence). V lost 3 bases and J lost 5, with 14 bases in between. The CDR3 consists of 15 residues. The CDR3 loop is CASSITGLGDQPQHF. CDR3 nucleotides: TGTGCCAGTAGTATTACAGGGTTGGGAGATCAGCCCCAGCATTTT.

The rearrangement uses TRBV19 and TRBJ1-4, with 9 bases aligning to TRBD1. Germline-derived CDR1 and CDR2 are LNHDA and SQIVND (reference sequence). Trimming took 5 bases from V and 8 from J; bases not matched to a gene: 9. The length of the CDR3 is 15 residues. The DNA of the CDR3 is TGTGCCAGTAGTCGCCTGGGACAGGGTGGAGAAAAACTGTTTTTT. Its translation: CASSRLGQGGEKLFF.

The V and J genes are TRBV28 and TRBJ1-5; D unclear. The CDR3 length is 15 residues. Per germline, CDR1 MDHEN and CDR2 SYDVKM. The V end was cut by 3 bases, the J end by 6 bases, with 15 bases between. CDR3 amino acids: CASSFTTPVSQPQHF. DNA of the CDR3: TGTGCCAGCAGTTTCACAACCCCGGTGAGTCAGCCCCAGCATTTT.

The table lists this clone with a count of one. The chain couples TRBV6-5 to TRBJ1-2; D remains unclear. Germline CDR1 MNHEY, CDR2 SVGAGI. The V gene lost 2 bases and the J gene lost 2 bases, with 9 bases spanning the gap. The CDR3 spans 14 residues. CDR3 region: CASSYRRINYGYTF. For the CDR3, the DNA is TGTGCCAGCAGTTACCGGCGGATAAACTATGGCTACACCTTC.

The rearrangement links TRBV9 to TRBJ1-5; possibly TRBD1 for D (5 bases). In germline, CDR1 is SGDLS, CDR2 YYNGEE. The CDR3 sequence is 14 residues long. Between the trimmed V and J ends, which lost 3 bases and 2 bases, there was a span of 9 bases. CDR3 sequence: CASSEGFGNQPQHF. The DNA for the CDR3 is TGTGCCAGCAGCGAGGGGTTTGGCAATCAGCCCCAGCATTTT.

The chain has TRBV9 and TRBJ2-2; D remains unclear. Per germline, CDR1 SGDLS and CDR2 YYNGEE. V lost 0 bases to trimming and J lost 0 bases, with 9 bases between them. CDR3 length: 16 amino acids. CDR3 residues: CASSVGAGPNTGELFF. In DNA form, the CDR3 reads TGTGCCAGCAGCGTAGGAGCCGGACCGAACACCGGGGAGCTGTTTTTT.

The CDR3 spells CASSVEGHGAFF. In DNA form, the CDR3 reads TGTGCCAGCAGCGTAGAGGGACACGGGGCTTTCTTT. The V call is TRBV9, the J call TRBJ1-1, with D maybe TRBD1 (6 bases). Germline values: CDR1 SGDLS, CDR2 YYNGEE. The CDR3 has 12 residues. Deletions cut 0 bases from V and 11 bases from J, with 11 bases between.

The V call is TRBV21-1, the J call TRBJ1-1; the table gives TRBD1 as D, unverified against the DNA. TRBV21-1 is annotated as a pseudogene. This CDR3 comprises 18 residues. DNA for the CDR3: TGTGCCAGCAGCAGCCACTCGTCCAGGGGGACAGTAGACACTGAAGCTTTCTTT. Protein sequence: CASSSHSSRGTVDTEAFF.

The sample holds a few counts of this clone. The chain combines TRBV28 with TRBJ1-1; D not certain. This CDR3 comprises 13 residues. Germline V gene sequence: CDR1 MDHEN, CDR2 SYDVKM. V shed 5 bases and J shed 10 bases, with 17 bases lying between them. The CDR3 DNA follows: TGTGCCAGCAGTCGGACCGCCCGGGGATTAGCTTTCTTT. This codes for CASSRTARGLAFF.

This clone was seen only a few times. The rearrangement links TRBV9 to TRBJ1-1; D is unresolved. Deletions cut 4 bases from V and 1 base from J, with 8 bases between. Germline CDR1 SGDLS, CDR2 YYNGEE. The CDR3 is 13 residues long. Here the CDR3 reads CASSLRGNTEAFF. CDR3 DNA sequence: TGTGCCAGCAGCCTCCGGGGGAACACTGAAGCTTTCTTT.

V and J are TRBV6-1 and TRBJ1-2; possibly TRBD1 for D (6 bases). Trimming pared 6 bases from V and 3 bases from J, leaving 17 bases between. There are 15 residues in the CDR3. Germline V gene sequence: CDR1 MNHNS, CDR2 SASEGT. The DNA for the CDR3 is TGTGCCAGCAGGAGATCAGGGGCGCAGTACTATGGCTACACCTTC. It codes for CASRRSGAQYYGYTF.

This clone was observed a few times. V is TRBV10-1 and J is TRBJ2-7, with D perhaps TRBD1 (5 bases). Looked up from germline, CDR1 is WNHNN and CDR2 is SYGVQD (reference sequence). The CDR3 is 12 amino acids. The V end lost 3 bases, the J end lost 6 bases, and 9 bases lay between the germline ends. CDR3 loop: CASSDRVGEQYF. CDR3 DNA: TGCGCCAGCAGTGACAGGGTAGGCGAGCAGTACTTC.

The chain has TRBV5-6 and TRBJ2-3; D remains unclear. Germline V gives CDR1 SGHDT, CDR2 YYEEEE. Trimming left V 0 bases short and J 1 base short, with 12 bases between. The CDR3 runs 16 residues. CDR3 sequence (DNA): TGTGCCAGCAGCTTGGAAGGTCAGGTCCGCACAGATACGCAGTATTTT. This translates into CASSLEGQVRTDTQYF.

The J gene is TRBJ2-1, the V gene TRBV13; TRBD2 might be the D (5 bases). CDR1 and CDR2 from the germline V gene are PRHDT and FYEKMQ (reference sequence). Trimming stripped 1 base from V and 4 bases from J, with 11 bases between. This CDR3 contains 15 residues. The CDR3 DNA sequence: TGTGCCAGCAGCTTAGAGGGTGGGAGTTACAATGAGCAGTTCTTC. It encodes CASSLEGGSYNEQFF.

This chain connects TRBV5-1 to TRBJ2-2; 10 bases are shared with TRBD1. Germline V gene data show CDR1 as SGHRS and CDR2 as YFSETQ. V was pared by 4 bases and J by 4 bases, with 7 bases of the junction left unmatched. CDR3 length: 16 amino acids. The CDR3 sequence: CASSPNRDRGTGELFF. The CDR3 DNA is TGCGCCAGCAGCCCCAACCGGGACAGGGGCACCGGGGAGCTGTTTTTT.

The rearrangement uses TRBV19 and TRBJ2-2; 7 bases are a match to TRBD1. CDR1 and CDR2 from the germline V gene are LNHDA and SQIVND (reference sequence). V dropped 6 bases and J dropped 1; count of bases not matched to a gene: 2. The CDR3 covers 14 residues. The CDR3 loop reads CASSNRGNTGELFF. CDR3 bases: TGTGCCAGTAGCAACAGGGGGAACACCGGGGAGCTGTTTTTT.

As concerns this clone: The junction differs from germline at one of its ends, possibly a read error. CDR3 nucleotide sequence: TGTGCCAGCAGCTCCGGACAGGGAAGCACCATATATTTT. Translating it yields CASSSGQGSTIYF. The chain combines TRBV11-3 with TRBJ1-3; 8 bases map to TRBD1. CDR1 SGHNT and CDR2 YENEEA come from the germline V gene. The CDR3 loop spans 13 amino acids.

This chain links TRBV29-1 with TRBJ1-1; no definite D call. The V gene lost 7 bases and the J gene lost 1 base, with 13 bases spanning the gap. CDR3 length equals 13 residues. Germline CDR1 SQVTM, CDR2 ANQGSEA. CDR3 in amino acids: CSASGQQNTEAFF. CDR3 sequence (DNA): TGCAGCGCCTCAGGTCAGCAGAACACTGAAGCTTTCTTT.

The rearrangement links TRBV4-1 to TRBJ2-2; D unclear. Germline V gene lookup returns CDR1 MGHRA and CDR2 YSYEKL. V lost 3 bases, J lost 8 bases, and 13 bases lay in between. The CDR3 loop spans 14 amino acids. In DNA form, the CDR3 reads TGCGCCAGCAGCCAGGCCTTAGTTCCTGGGGAGCTGTTTTTT. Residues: CASSQALVPGELFF.

The CDR3 sequence: CASSYRDLAVGYTF. CDR3 coding DNA: TGTGCCAGCAGTTACAGGGATTTGGCCGTTGGCTACACCTTC. The chain uses TRBV28 and TRBJ1-2; possibly TRBD1 for D (6 bases). Trimming stripped 4 bases from V and 7 bases from J, with 16 bases between. There are 14 residues in the CDR3. Germline V gene lookup returns CDR1 MDHEN and CDR2 SYDVKM.

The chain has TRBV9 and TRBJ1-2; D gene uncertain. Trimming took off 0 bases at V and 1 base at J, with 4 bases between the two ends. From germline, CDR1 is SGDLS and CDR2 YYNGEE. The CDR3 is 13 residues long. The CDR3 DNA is TGTGCCAGCAGCGTAGATCTTAACTATGGCTACACCTTC. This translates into CASSVDLNYGYTF. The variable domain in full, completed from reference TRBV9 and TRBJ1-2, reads DSGVTQTPKHLITATGQRVTLRCSPRSGDLSVYWYQQSLDQGLQFLIQYYNGEERAKGNILERFSAQQFPDLHSELNLSSLELGDSALYFCASSVDLNYGYTFGSGTRLTVV.

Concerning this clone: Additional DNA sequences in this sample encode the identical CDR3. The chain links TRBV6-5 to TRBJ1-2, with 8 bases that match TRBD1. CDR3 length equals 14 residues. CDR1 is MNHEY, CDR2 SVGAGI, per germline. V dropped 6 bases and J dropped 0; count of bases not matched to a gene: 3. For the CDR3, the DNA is TGTGCCAGCAGCCTGACAGGGGCTAACTATGGCTACACCTTC. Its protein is CASSLTGANYGYTF.

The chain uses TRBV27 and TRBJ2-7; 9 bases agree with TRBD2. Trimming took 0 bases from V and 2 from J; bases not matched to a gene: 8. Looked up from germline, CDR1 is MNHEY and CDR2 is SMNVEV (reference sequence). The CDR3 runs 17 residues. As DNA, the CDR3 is TGTGCCAGCAGTTTATCTCTGGTAGCGGGAGATACCTACGAGCAGTACTTC. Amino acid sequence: CASSLSLVAGDTYEQYF.

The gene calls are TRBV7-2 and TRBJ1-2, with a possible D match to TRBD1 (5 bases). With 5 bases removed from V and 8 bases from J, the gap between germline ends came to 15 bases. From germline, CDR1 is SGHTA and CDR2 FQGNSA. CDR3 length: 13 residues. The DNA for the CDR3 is TGTGCCAGCAGCCCACGGGGGGAGAAGGGCTACACCTTC. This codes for CASSPRGEKGYTF. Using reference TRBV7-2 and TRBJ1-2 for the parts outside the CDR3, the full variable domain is GAGVSQSPSNKVTEKGKDVELRCDPISGHTALYWYRQSLGQGLEFLIYFQGNSAPDKSGLPSDRFSAERTGGSVSTLTIQRTQQEDSAVYLCASSPRGEKGYTFGSGTRLTVV.

The CDR3 protein is CAWSVGGFQETQYF. The CDR3 DNA follows: TGTGCCTGGAGTGTGGGCGGGTTCCAAGAGACCCAGTACTTC. The chain joins TRBV30 to TRBJ2-5; D possibly corresponds to TRBD2 (5 bases). Germline lookup yields CDR1 GTSNPN and CDR2 SVGIG (reference sequence). V was shortened by 0 bases and J by 1 base, with 9 bases between the two germline ends. The CDR3 sequence is 14 residues long.

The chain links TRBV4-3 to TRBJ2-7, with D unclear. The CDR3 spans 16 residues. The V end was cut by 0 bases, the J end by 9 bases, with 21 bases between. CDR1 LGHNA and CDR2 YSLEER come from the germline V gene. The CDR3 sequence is CASSQDGGRALGAQYF. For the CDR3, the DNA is TGCGCCAGCAGCCAAGATGGTGGAAGGGCGTTGGGCGCGCAGTACTTC.

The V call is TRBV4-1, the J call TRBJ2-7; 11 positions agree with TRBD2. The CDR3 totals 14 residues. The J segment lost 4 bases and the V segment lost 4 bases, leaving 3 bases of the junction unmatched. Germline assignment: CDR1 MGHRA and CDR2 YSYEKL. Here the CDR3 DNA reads TGCGCCAGCAGCCTCGGGACTAGCGGTTACGAGCAGTACTTC. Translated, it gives CASSLGTSGYEQYF.